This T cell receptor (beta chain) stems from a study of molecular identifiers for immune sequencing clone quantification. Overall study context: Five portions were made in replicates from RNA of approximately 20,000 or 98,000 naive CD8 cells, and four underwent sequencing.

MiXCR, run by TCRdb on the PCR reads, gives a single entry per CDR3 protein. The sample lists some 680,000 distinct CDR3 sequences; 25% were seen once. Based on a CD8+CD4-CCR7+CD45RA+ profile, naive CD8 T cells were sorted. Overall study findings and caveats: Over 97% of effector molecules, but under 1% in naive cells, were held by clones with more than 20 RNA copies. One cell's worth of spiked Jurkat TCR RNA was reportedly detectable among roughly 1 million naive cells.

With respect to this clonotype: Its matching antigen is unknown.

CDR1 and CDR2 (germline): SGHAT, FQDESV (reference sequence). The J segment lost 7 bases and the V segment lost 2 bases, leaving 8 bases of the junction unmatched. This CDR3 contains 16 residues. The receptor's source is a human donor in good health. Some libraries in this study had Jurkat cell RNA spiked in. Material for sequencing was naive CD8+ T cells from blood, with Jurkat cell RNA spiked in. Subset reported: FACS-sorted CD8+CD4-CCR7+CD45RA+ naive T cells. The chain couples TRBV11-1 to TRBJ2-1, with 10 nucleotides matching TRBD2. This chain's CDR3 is CASSLSPSGGLNEQFF. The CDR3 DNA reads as TGTGCCAGCAGCTTATCACCTAGCGGGGGACTAAATGAGCAGTTCTTC.